In this sample, the clone carrying this T cell receptor beta chain turned up a few times. The antigen remains unidentified. The entry originates in a study of cytomegalovirus exposure and HLA in healthy donors. Notes on the study in general: The study carried out a later analysis of TCR beta sequences. It associated about 15,000 of them with specific HLA alleles at a false discovery rate of 0.05.

The PCR used 60 Vbeta and 13 Jbeta primers. TCRdb keeps only in-frame clones here, not all; method: immunoSEQ multiplex PCR. The sample carries more than 200,000 clones, just under 70% recorded once. Trimming took off 5 bases at V and 6 bases at J, with 10 bases between the two ends. Germline V gene lookup returns CDR1 SGHAT and CDR2 FQNNGV. The CDR3 extends over 12 amino acids. This clonotype was sampled from a man aged 35 to 55 in good health and CMV-seropositive. The chain employs TRBV11-2 and TRBJ1-1, with no clear D. Sequenced: PBMCs. CDR3 DNA: TGTGCCAGCAGCCCACCGAGGCCTGAAGCTTTCTTT. Amino acids: CASSPPRPEAFF.